This T cell receptor beta chain was profiled in a study of T cells in Graves' hyperthyroidism and ophthalmopathy. V dropped 6 bases and J dropped 3 bases, with 11 bases sitting between them. The length of the CDR3 is 13 residues. CDR1 MNHNS and CDR2 SASEGT come from the germline V gene. Authors of the study amplified TCR beta CDR3 regions from RNA transcripts. TCR CDR3 underwent first-round RT-PCR with the HTBI primer set. Using its own MiXCR run on the multiplex PCR reads, TCRdb lists one record per CDR3 protein. The repertoire holds hundreds of thousands of distinct CDR3 sequences, with roughly 17% as singletons. This clonotype was picked up many times.

The receptor was isolated from a woman aged 18-35 years with Graves' hyperthyroidism. Sequencing used blood. The chain links TRBV6-1 to TRBJ1-2, with D perhaps TRBD1 (6 bases). Here the CDR3 reads CASRQTGDYGYTF. DNA of the CDR3: TGTGCCAGCAGACAGACAGGAGACTATGGCTACACCTTC.